This T cell receptor beta chain was sequenced for a study of control samples from healthy donors and cancer patients (dated by TCRdb to about 2020). This clone was detected a few times. Its antigen has not been determined. No clone much larger than this one lies a single base away; base qualities are absent. Reading from cysteine to phenylalanine, the CDR3 counts 16 amino acids. The DNA shown is the 48-base CDR3, in frame from base 1. Receptors were amplified or captured by the immunoSEQ multiplex PCR assay. This is the immuneACCESS table as TCRdb keeps it, with only in-frame sequences that have V and J called. A part of the clones is gone; compared with another copy, unresolved V genes explain less than half, and the rest is unexplained. The sample has about 92,000 clones on record, about four fifths of them singletons. The ten largest clones add up to around 10% of the sample.

Material for sequencing was blood. This sequence uses TRBV21-1 and TRBJ2-7; the table names TRBD1, a call not compared with the DNA. TRBV21-1 is a known pseudogene. The TCR originated in an older woman in good health. The CDR3 is CASTMAGTGIPYEQYF. DNA sequence: TGTGCCAGCACTATGGCCGGGACAGGGATCCCCTACGAGCAGTACTTC.